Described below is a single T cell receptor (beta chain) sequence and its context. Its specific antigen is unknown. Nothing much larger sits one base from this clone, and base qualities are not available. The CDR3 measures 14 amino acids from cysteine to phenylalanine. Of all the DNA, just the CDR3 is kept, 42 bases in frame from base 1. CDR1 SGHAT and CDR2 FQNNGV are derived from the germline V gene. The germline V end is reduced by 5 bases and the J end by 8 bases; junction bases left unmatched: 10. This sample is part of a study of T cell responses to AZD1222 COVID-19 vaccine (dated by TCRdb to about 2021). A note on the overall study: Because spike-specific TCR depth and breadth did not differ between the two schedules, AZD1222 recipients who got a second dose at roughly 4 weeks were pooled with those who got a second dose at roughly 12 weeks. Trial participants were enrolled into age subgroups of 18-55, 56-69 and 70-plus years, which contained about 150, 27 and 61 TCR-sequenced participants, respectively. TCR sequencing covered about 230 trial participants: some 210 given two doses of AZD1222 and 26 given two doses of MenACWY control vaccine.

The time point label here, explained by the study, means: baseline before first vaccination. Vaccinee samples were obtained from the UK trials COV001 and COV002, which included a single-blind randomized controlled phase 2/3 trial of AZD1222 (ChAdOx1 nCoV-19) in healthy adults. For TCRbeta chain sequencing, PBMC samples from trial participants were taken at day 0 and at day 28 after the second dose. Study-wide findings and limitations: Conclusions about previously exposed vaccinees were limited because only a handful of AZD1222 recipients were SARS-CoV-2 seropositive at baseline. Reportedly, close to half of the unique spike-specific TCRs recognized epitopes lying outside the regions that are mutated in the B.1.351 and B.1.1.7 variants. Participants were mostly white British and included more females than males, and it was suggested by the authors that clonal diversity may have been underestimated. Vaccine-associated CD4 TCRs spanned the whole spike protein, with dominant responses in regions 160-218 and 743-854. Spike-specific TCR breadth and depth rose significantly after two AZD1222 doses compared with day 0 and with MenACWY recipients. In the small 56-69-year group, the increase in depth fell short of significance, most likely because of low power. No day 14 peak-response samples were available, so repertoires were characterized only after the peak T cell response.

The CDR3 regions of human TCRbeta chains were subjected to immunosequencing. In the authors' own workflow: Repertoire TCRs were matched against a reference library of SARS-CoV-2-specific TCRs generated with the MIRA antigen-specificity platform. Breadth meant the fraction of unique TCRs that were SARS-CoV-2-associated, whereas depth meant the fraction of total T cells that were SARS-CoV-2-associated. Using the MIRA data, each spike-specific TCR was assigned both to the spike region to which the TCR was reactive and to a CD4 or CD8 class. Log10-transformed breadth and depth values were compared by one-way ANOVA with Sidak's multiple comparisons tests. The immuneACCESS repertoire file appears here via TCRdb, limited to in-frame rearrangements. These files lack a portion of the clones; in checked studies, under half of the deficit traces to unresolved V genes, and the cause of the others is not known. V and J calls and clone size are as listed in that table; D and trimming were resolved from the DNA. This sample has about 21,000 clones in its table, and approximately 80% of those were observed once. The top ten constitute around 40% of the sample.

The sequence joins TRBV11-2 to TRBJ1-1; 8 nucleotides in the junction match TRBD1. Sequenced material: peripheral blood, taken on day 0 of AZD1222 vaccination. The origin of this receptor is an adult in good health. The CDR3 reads CASSIAGGAGEAFF. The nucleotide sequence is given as TGTGCCAGCAGCATTGCAGGGGGCGCGGGGGAAGCTTTCTTT.